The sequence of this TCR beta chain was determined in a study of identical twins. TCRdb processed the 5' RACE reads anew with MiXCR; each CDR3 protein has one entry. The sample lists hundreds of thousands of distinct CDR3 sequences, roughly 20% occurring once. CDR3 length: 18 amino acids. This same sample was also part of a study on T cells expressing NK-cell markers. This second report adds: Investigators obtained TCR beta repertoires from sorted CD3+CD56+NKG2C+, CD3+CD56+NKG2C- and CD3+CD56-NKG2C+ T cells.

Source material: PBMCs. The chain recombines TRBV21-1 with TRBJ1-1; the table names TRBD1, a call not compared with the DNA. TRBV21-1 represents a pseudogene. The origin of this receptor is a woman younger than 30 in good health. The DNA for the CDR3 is TGTGCCAGCAGCAAAGGTACAGCGGCCCCGGACCTGAACACTGAAGCTTTCTTT. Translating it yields CASSKGTAAPDLNTEAFF.